This TCR beta chain originates from a study of blood T cell repertoires in COVID-19. Across the study: Samples of COVID-19 (acute and convalescent) were obtained from the United States, Italy and Spain. PBMCs, B-cell-depleted T cells, or T cells were the source of the cDNA or gDNA that made up the material.

Original processing methods: Reference gene primer amplification gave nucleated cell count estimates. Libraries were prepared by immunoSEQ multiplex PCR; TCRdb keeps only in-frame clonotypes and omits some of them. The D gene and trimming were derived from the DNA, and the V and J assignments and clone size from that table. The table has tens of thousands of clones, around 70% seen once. The CDR3 runs 15 residues. In germline, CDR1 is SSHAT, CDR2 FNYEAQ (reference sequence). A remark on this clone: At one end, the junction sequence differs from germline, possibly due to a read error.

This sequence was found in a man in his 70s with acute or convalescent COVID-19. The sample taken for sequencing was peripheral blood. The chain recombines TRBV7-7 with TRBJ2-1, with 12 positions matching TRBD2. For the CDR3, the DNA is TGTGCTAGCAGCCCGACTAGCGGGAGCTACAATGAGCAGTTCTTC. Its protein is CASSPTSGSYNEQFF.